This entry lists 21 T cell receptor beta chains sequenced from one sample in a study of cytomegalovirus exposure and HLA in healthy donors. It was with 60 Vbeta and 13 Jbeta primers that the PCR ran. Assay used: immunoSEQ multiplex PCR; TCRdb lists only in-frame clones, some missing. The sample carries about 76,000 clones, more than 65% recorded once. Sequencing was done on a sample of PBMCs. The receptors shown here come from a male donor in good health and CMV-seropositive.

The CDR3 nucleotides read TGTGCCAGCAGTGAAAGCGCCTCCTACGAGCAGTACTTC. This gives the protein CASSESASYEQYF. The chain carries TRBV25-1 and TRBJ2-7; D ambiguous. The germline gives CDR1 MGHDK, CDR2 SYGVNS. The CDR3 is made up of 13 amino acids. Trimming shortened V by 2 bases and J by 0 bases, and 5 bases separated the two germline ends.

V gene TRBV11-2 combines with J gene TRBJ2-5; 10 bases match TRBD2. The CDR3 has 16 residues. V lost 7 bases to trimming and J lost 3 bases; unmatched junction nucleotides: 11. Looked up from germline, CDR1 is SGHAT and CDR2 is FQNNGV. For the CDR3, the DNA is TGTGCCAGCACGAAAGGGCTAGCGGGGGCCAAAGAGACCCAGTACTTC. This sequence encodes CASTKGLAGAKETQYF. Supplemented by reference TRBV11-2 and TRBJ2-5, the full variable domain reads EAGVAQSPRYKIIEKRQSVAFWCNPISGHATLYWYQQILGQGPKLLIQFQNNGVVDDSQLPKDRFSAERLKGVDSTLKIQPAKLEDSAVYLCASTKGLAGAKETQYFGPGTRLLVL.

CDR3 protein: CASSLGRGTGDGYTF. CDR3 nucleotides: TGTGCCAGCAGCTTAGGGAGGGGGACAGGGGACGGCTACACCTTC. The chain employs TRBV7-2 and TRBJ1-2; TRBD1 aligns across 10 bases. Germline-derived CDR1 and CDR2 are SGHTA and FQGNSA. The CDR3 extends over 15 amino acids. Trimming removed 1 base from V and 8 bases from J; junction bases left unmatched: 7. The variable domain in full, completed from reference TRBV7-2 and TRBJ1-2, reads GAGVSQSPSNKVTEKGKDVELRCDPISGHTALYWYRQSLGQGLEFLIYFQGNSAPDKSGLPSDRFSAERTGGSVSTLTIQRTQQEDSAVYLCASSLGRGTGDGYTFGSGTRLTVV.

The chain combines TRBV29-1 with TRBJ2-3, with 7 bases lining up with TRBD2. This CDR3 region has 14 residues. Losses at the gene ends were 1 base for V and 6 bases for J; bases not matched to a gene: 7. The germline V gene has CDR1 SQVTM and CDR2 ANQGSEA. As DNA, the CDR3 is TGCAGCGTTGAAGGAGCGGGGTCAGGGGATACGCAGTATTTT. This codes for CSVEGAGSGDTQYF.

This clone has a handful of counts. The CDR3: CASSMGPSQGRSTEAFF. DNA of the CDR3: TGTGCCAGTAGTATGGGGCCCTCACAGGGAAGGAGCACTGAAGCTTTCTTT. The chain uses TRBV19 and TRBJ1-1; D is possibly TRBD1 (6 bases). CDR1 and CDR2 (germline): LNHDA, SQIVND (reference sequence). There are 17 residues in the CDR3. The V end was cut by 3 bases, the J end by 4 bases, with 21 bases between.

The CDR3 nucleotides read TGTGCCAGCTATAGGACAGGGCAAGAGACCCAGTACTTC. Translated: CASYRTGQETQYF. J is TRBJ2-5 and V is TRBV2, with 8 bases that match TRBD1. Germline CDR1 reads SNHLY; CDR2 reads FYNNEI. This CDR3 has 13 amino acids. The V gene end was trimmed by 8 bases and the J gene end by 2 bases; junction bases not matched to a gene: 4.

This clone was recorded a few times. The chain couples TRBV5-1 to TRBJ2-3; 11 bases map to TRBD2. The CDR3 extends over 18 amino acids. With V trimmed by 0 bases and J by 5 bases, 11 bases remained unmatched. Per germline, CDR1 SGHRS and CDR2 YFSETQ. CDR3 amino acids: CASSLAGVSGRAEDTQYF. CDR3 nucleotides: TGCGCCAGCAGCTTGGCCGGGGTTAGCGGGAGGGCCGAAGATACGCAGTATTTT.

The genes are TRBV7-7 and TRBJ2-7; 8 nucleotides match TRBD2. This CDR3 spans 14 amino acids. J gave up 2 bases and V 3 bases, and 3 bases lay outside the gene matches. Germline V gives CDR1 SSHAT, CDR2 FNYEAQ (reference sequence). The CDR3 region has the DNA TGTGCCAGCAGCTTTGCGGGAGGTGCCTACGAGCAGTACTTC. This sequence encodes CASSFAGGAYEQYF. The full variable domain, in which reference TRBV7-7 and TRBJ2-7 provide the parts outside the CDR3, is GAGVSQSPRYKVTKRGQDVTLRCDPISSHATLYWYQQALGQGPEFLTYFNYEAQPDKSGLPSDRFSAERPEGSISTLTIQRTEQRDSAMYRCASSFAGGAYEQYFGPGTRLTVT.

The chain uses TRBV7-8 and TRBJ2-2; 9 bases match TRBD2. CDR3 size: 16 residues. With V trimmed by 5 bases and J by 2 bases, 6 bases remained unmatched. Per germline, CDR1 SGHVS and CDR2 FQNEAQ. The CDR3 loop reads CASSPGLALNTGELFF. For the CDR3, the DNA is TGTGCCAGCAGCCCAGGACTAGCGCTAAACACCGGGGAGCTGTTTTTT. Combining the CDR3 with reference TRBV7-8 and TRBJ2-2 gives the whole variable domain GAGVSQSPRYKVAKRGQDVALRCDPISGHVSLFWYQQALGQGPEFLTYFQNEAQLDKSGLPSDRFFAERPEGSVSTLKIQRTQQEDSAVYLCASSPGLALNTGELFFGEGSRLTVL.

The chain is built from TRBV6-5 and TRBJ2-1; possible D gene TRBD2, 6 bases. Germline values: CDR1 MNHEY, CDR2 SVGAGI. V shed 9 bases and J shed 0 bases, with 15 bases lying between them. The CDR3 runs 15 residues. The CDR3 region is CASSRGGTSYNEQFF. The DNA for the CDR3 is TGTGCCAGTTCCCGGGGCGGGACCTCCTACAATGAGCAGTTCTTC.

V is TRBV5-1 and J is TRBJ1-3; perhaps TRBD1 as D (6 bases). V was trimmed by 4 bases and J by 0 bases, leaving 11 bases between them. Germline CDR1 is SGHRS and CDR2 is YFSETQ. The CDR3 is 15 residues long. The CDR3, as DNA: TGCGCCAGCAGCAACGGACAGTCCTCTGGAAACACCATATATTTT. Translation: CASSNGQSSGNTIYF.

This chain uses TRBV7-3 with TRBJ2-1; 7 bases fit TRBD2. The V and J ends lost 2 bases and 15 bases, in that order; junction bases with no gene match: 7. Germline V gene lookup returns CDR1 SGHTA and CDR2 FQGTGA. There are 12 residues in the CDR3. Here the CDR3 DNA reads TGTGCCAGCAGCTTAGCGACTAGCAGTGGGTTCTTC. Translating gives CASSLATSSGFF.

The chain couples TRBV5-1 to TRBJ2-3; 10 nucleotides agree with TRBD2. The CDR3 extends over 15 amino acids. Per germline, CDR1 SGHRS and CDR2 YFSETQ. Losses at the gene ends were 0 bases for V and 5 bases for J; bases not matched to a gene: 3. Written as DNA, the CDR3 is TGCGCCAGCAGCTTGGATGGGACTAGCGTAGATACGCAGTATTTT. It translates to CASSLDGTSVDTQYF.

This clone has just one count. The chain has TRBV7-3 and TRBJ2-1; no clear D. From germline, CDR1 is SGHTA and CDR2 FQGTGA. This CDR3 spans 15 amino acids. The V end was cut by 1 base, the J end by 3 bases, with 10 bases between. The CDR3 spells CASSLIWQNYNEQFF. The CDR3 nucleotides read TGTGCCAGCAGCTTAATTTGGCAGAACTACAATGAGCAGTTCTTC.

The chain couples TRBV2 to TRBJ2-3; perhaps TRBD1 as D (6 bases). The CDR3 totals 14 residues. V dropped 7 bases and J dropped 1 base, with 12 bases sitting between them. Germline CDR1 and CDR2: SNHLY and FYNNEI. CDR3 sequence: CASNPTGRTDTQYF. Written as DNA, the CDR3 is TGTGCCAGCAACCCGACAGGCCGCACAGATACGCAGTATTTT.

In nucleotides, the CDR3 is TGTGCCAGCAGAGACAGGACCCCTCAGCCCCAGCATTTT. Its protein product is CASRDRTPQPQHF. This chain joins TRBV28 and TRBJ1-5; D is perhaps TRBD1 (6 bases). The CDR3 spans 13 residues. CDR1 is MDHEN and CDR2 is SYDVKM in the germline V gene. V lost 6 bases, J lost 6 bases, and 12 bases lay in between.

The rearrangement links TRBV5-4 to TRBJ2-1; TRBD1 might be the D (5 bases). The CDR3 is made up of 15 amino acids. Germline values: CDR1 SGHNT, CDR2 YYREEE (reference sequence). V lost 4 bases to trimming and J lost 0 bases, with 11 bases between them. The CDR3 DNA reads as TGTGCCAGCAGCGAGACAGCTAGCTCCTACAATGAGCAGTTCTTC. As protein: CASSETASSYNEQFF.

This CDR3 is CASSVEGTSGGQSSYNEQFF. DNA for the CDR3: TGTGCCAGCAGCGTAGAGGGGACTAGCGGGGGGCAGAGCTCCTACAATGAGCAGTTCTTC. V gene TRBV9 combines with J gene TRBJ2-1; 15 bases are a match to TRBD2. The CDR3 contains 20 residues. V gave up 0 bases and J gave up 0 bases; unmatched junction bases: 7. Germline V gene lookup returns CDR1 SGDLS and CDR2 YYNGEE.

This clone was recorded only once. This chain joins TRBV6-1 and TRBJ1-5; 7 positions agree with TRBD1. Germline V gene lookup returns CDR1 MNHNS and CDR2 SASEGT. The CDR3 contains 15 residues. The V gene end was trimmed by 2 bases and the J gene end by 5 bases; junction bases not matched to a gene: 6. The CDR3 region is CASSEFGQGDQPQHF. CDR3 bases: TGTGCCAGCAGTGAATTTGGCCAGGGGGATCAGCCCCAGCATTTT.

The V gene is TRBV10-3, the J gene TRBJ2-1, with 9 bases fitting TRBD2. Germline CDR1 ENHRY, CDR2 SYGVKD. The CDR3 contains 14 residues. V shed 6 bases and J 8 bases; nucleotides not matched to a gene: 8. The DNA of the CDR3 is TGTGCCATCAGGGTAGCGGGAGCTATCGATGAGCAGTTCTTC. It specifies CAIRVAGAIDEQFF.

This CDR3 is CASSFSGNSPLHF. In DNA form, the CDR3 reads TGTGCCAGCAGCTTTTCCGGGAATTCACCCCTCCACTTT. J is TRBJ1-6 and V is TRBV5-6; D not certain. Deletions cut 2 bases from V and 7 bases from J, with 7 bases between. From germline, CDR1 is SGHDT and CDR2 YYEEEE. The length of the CDR3 is 13 residues.